This TCR beta chain was captured in a study of T cell changes during pregnancy in multiple sclerosis (dated by TCRdb to the late 2010s). Regarding the complete study: The study looked at changes in the T cell repertoire across pregnancy in women with multiple sclerosis.

Per the germline V gene (reference sequence), LNHDA is the CDR1 and SQIVND is the CDR2. The CDR3, from cysteine to phenylalanine, totals 17 residues. The entry retains the CDR3 DNA only, 51 bases that are in frame from base 1. Clipping removes 0 bases from V and 5 bases from J, with 8 as the unmatched junction base count. With regard to this clone: Its antigen is currently not known. No much larger clone is present one base from it, and per-base qualities are unavailable.

To prepare the library, the immunoSEQ multiplex PCR assay was applied. Drawn from immuneACCESS, this table holds only the in-frame rearrangements with V and J called that TCRdb kept. Clones are partly lost; checked studies trace under half to an unresolved V gene and leave the rest unexplained. The sample records about 47,000 clones, 85% to 95% of which are singletons. The top ten hold about 0.99% of the sample. The sequence derives from a female donor with multiple sclerosis, enrolled in a pregnancy study. Specimen: peripheral blood, collected after pregnancy. The chain links TRBV19 with TRBJ2-5; 11 junctional bases match TRBD2. The DNA is TGTGCCAGTAGTATAGAAGGGGCTAGCGGGGGGTATGAGACCCAGTACTTC. Translated, it gives CASSIEGASGGYETQYF. The CDR3, completed at both ends by the reference TRBV19 and TRBJ2-5 genes, gives the full variable domain DGGITQSPKYLFRKEGQNVTLSCEQNLNHDAMYWYRQDPGQGLRLIYYSQIVNDFQKGDIAEGYSVSREKKESFPLTVTSAQKNPTAFYLCASSIEGASGGYETQYFGPGTRLLVL.